What follows describes a single T cell receptor beta chain. Its matching antigen is unknown. The data were taken from a study of T cell responses to AZD1222 COVID-19 vaccine. Whole-study results and caveats: In a largely white British group with more females than males, clonal diversity was possibly underestimated. Only a handful of AZD1222 recipients tested seropositive at baseline.

Produced via immunoSEQ multiplex PCR; TCRdb's table is partial and in-frame only. The sample lists approximately 110,000 clones; approximately 88% were seen once. Trimming took off 2 bases at V and 4 bases at J, with 11 bases between the two ends. This CDR3 contains 14 residues. Germline CDR1 reads SGHTA; CDR2 reads FQGNSA. The chain employs TRBV7-2 and TRBJ1-2; D unclear. This material consisted of peripheral blood, taken on day 0 of AZD1222 vaccination. This sequence was found in an adult in good health. This CDR3 reads CASSLFGVGYGYTF. CDR3 sequence (DNA): TGTGCCAGCAGCTTATTCGGAGTCGGCTATGGCTACACCTTC.